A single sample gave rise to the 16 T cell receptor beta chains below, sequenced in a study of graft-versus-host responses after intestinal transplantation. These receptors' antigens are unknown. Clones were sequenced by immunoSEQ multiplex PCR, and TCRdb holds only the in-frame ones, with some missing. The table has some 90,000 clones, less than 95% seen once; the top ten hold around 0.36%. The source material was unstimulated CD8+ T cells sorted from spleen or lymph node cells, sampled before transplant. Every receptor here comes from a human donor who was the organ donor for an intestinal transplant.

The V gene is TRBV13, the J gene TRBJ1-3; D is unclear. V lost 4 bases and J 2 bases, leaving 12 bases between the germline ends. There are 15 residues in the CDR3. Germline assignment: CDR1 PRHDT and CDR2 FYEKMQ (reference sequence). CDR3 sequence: CASSSQLVTGNTIYF. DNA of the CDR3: TGTGCCAGCAGCTCCCAACTTGTTACTGGAAACACCATATATTTT. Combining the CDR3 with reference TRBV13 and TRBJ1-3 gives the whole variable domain AAGVIQSPRHLIKEKRETATLKCYPIPRHDTVYWYQQGPGQDPQFLISFYEKMQSDKGSIPDRFSAQQFSDYHSELNMSSLELGDSALYFCASSSQLVTGNTIYFGEGSWLTVV.

The CDR3 nucleotides read TGCGCCAGCAGCTTGGAATGGGCCCTCCAAGAGACCCAGTACTTC. It codes for CASSLEWALQETQYF. The genes are TRBV5-1 and TRBJ2-5; D unclear. The CDR3 is made up of 15 amino acids. The germline gives CDR1 SGHRS, CDR2 YFSETQ. V was trimmed by 0 bases and J by 1 base, leaving 10 bases between them.

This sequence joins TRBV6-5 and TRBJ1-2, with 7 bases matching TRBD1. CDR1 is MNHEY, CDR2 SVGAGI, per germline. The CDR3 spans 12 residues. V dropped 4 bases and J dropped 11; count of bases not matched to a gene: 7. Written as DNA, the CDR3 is TGTGCCAGCAGTTCCCCGGGACAGCTTTACACCTTC. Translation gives CASSSPGQLYTF.

The CDR3 region is CASSVPQGTGDDEKLFF. DNA for the CDR3: TGTGCCAGCAGCGTTCCCCAAGGGACAGGGGATGATGAAAAACTGTTTTTT. The gene calls are TRBV21-1 and TRBJ1-4; the tabulated D call, TRBD1, remains unverified against the DNA. TRBV21-1 is a pseudogene locus. The CDR3 runs to 17 residues.

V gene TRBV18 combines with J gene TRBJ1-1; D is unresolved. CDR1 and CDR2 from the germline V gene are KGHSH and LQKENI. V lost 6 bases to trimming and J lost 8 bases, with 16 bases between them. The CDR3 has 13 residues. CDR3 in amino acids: CASSHPAIREAFF. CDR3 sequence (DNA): TGTGCCAGCTCGCACCCCGCTATTCGGGAAGCTTTCTTT.

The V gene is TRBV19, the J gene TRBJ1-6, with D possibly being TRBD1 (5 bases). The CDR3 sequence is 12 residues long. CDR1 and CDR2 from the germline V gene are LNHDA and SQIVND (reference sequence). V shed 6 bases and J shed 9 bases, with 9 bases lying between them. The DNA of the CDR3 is TGTGCCAGTAGGCAGGGACTTTCACCCCTCCACTTT. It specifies CASRQGLSPLHF.

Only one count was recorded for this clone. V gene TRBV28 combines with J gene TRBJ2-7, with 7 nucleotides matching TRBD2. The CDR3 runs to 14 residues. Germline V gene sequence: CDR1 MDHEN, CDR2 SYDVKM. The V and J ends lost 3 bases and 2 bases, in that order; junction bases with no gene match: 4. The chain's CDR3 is CASSLTGGAYEQYF. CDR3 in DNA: TGTGCCAGCAGTTTGACGGGAGGTGCCTACGAGCAGTACTTC.

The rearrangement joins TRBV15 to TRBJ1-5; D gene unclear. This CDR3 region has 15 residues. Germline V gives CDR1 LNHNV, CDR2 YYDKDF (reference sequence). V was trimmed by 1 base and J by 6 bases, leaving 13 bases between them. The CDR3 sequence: CATSRVRGSTQPQHF. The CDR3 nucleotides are TGTGCCACCAGCAGAGTCCGGGGATCCACTCAGCCCCAGCATTTT.

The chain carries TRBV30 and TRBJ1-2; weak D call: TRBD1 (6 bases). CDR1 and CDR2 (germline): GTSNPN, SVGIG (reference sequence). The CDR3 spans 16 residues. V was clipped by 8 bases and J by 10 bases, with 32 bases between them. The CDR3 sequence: CAGRGAGRLPLSVYTF. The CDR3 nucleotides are TGTGCCGGCCGGGGGGCAGGGAGACTTCCCCTATCAGTCTACACCTTC. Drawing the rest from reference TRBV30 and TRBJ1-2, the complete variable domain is SQTIHQWPATLVQPVGSPLSLECTVEGTSNPNLYWYRQAAGRGLQLLFYSVGIGQISSEVPQNLSASRPQDRQFILSSKKLLLSDSGFYLCAGRGAGRLPLSVYTFGSGTRLTVV.

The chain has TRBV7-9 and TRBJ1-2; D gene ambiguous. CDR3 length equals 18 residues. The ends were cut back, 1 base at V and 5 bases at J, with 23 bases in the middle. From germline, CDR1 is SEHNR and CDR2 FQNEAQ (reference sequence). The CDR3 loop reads CASSLVSGQESKPYGYTF. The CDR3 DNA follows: TGTGCCAGCAGCTTAGTGTCTGGGCAGGAATCCAAACCGTATGGCTACACCTTC.

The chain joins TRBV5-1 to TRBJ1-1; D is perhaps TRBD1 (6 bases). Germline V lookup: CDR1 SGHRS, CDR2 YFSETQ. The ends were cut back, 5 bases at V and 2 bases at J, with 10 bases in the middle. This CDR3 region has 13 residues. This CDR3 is CASSQQGNTEAFF. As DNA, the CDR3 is TGCGCCAGCAGTCAACAGGGAAACACTGAAGCTTTCTTT.

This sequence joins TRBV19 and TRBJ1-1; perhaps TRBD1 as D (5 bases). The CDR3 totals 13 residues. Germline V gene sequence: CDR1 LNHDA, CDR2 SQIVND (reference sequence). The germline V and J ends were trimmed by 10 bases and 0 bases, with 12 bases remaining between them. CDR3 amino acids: CAIQGAVNTEAFF. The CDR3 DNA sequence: TGTGCCATTCAAGGGGCAGTGAACACTGAAGCTTTCTTT. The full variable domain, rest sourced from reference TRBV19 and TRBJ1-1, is DGGITQSPKYLFRKEGQNVTLSCEQNLNHDAMYWYRQDPGQGLRLIYYSQIVNDFQKGDIAEGYSVSREKKESFPLTVTSAQKNPTAFYLCAIQGAVNTEAFFGQGTRLTVV.

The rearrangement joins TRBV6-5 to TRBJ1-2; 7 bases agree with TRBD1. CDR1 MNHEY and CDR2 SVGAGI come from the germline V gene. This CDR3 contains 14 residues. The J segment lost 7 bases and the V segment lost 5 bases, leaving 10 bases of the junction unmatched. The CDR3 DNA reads TGTGCCAGCAGTCTACAGGGGCCAGGCGGTGGCTACACCTTC. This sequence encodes CASSLQGPGGGYTF.

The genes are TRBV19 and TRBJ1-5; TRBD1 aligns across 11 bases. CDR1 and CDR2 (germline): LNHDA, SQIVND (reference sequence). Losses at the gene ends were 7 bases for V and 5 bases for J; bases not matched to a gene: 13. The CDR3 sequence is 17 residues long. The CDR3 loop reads CASTALFLGQGDQPQHF. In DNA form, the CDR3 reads TGTGCCAGTACCGCTCTTTTTCTGGGACAGGGGGATCAGCCCCAGCATTTT.

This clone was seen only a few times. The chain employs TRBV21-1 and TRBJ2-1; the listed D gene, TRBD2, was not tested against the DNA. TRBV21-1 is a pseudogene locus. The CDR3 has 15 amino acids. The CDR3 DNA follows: TGTGCCAGCAAAGGGGGGGGACTACATTACAATGAGCAGTTCTTC. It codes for CASKGGGLHYNEQFF.

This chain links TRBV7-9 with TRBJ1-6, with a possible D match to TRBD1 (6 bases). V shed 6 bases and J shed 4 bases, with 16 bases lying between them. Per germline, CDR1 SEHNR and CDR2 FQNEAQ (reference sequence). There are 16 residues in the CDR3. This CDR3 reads CASSLTGLLYNSPLHF. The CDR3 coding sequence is TGTGCCAGCAGTTTGACAGGACTTCTTTATAATTCACCCCTCCACTTT.